This is a list of T cell receptor beta chains from one sample in a study of preoperative IRX-2 immunotherapy in early breast cancer. Clones were read by immunoSEQ multiplex PCR, and TCRdb kept only the in-frame ones, dropping some. The sample lists under 15,000 clones, around 90% occurring once. Sampling was performed from a patient treated with IRX-2 immunotherapy. The receptors come from a human donor with breast cancer. Each CDR3 is given with its conserved first and last residue. The D gene is left open where the match is weak. Expanded clones are given a class, and other clones once, few, many or no size at all.

cdr3_nt: TGTGCCAGTAGCCGAAGTACCGGGACAGGGGACCAGCCCCAGCATTTT; cdr3_aa: CASSRSTGTGDQPQHF; d_call: TRBD1; v_call: TRBV19; clone_size: NA; j_call: TRBJ1-5
cdr3_nt: TGTGCCAGCAGTGTCGACAGAAATCAGCCCCAGCATTTT; cdr3_aa: CASSVDRNQPQHF; d_call: NA; v_call: TRBV2; clone_size: NA; j_call: TRBJ1-5
cdr3_nt: TGTGCCAGCCGATACAGGGTTAATAATTCACCCCTCCACTTT; cdr3_aa: CASRYRVNNSPLHF; d_call: NA; v_call: TRBV5-6; clone_size: NA; j_call: TRBJ1-6
cdr3_nt: TGTGCCAGTAGGCCCCCGGGGACAGGGGGAGGTTCACCCCTCCACTTT; cdr3_aa: CASRPPGTGGGSPLHF; d_call: TRBD1; v_call: TRBV19; clone_size: NA; j_call: TRBJ1-6
cdr3_nt: TGCGCCAGCAGCTTGGGTGCCCCCGGGGATCAGCCCCAGCATTTT; cdr3_aa: CASSLGAPGDQPQHF; d_call: NA; v_call: TRBV5-1; clone_size: NA; j_call: TRBJ1-5
cdr3_nt: TGTGCCAGCAGCTTAGAGCCGGTCACCCGGGAGACCCAGTACTTC; cdr3_aa: CASSLEPVTRETQYF; d_call: NA; v_call: TRBV7-9; clone_size: once; j_call: TRBJ2-5
cdr3_nt: TGTGCCAGCAGCAAAGGACAGGGGCCGAACACTGAAGCTTTCTTT; cdr3_aa: CASSKGQGPNTEAFF; d_call: TRBD1; v_call: TRBV11-2; clone_size: NA; j_call: TRBJ1-1
cdr3_nt: TGTGCCAGAAGCTTACATCAGCCCCAGCATTTT; cdr3_aa: CARSLHQPQHF; d_call: NA; v_call: TRBV7-5; clone_size: NA; j_call: TRBJ1-5
cdr3_nt: TGTGCCAGCTCCTTTGGGGACAGGCTACAAGGCTACACCTTC; cdr3_aa: CASSFGDRLQGYTF; d_call: TRBD1; v_call: TRBV6-5; clone_size: NA; j_call: TRBJ1-2
cdr3_nt: TGTGCCAGCAGCCGGGACAGCCTCGGGGAGCAGTTCTTC; cdr3_aa: CASSRDSLGEQFF; d_call: TRBD1; v_call: TRBV7-7; clone_size: NA; j_call: TRBJ2-1
cdr3_nt: TGCAGCGTCGGAGTGGGGGGTAGAATAGCGGGAGTAGCCAAAAACATTCAGTACTTC; cdr3_aa: CSVGVGGRIAGVAKNIQYF; d_call: TRBD2; v_call: TRBV29-1; clone_size: NA; j_call: TRBJ2-4
cdr3_nt: TGCAGCGTTGAAGCCCGGTACAACGAGCAGTACTTC; cdr3_aa: CSVEARYNEQYF; d_call: NA; v_call: TRBV29-1; clone_size: NA; j_call: TRBJ2-7
cdr3_nt: TGTGCCAGCAGCGTAGCTCCGGGACAGGGGGATCCCGGGGAGCTGTTTTTT; cdr3_aa: CASSVAPGQGDPGELFF; d_call: TRBD1; v_call: TRBV9; clone_size: large; j_call: TRBJ2-2
cdr3_nt: TGCGCCAGCAGCCTGGAGACTTCTTATGGCTACACCTTC; cdr3_aa: CASSLETSYGYTF; d_call: NA; v_call: TRBV5-1; clone_size: NA; j_call: TRBJ1-2